The clone carrying this T cell receptor (beta chain) showed up many times. Each CDR3 protein is one row after TCRdb ran MiXCR on the RT-PCR reads. This sample carries around 760,000 distinct CDR3 sequences, approximately 15% of them seen once, and the ten largest clones take approximately 6.5%. The data are from a study of response to subunit inactivated influenza vaccine. Germline V gives CDR1 SQVTM, CDR2 ANQGSEA. Germline trimming cut 3 bases from V and 3 bases from J; bases unmatched to any gene: 4. The CDR3 runs 14 residues. V is TRBV29-1 and J is TRBJ2-3; 9 nucleotides agree with TRBD2. The TCR was taken from a man in his forties or fifties who received an inactivated influenza vaccine. The specimen comprised PBMCs from blood, sampled roughly 15 days before vaccination. The CDR3 DNA is TGCAGCGTTGAGGTAGCGGGAGAGACAGATACGCAGTATTTT. Amino acid sequence: CSVEVAGETDTQYF.